The present T cell receptor (beta chain) was sequenced within a study of cytotoxic CD8 clonotypes in ibrutinib-treated CLL. The germline V gene has CDR1 LGHNT and CDR2 FRNRAP. This CDR3 contains 12 residues. V was trimmed by 1 base and J by 6 bases, leaving 3 bases between them. Measured with immunoSEQ multiplex PCR; TCRdb has only the in-frame clones, and not every one. This table holds some 350,000 clones, 67% found once. The clonotype was recovered from a human donor with chronic lymphocytic leukemia. V and J are TRBV12-5 and TRBJ2-2, with D hard to call. Sequencing used PBMCs, obtained after 36 months of ibrutinib treatment. The DNA for the CDR3 is TGTGCTAGTGGTTTGGAGGCCGGGGAGCTGTTTTTT. Translation gives CASGLEAGELFF. The full variable domain, rest sourced from reference TRBV12-5 and TRBJ2-2, is DARVTQTPRHKVTEMGQEVTMRCQPILGHNTVFWYRQTMMQGLELLAYFRNRAPLDDSGMPKDRFSAEMPDATLATLKIQPSEPRDSAVYFCASGLEAGELFFGEGSRLTVL.